The rows below give T cell receptor beta chains drawn from one sample of a study of radiotherapy plus CTLA-4 blockade in lung cancer. Clones were read by immunoSEQ multiplex PCR, and TCRdb kept only the in-frame ones, dropping some. The table has some 100,000 clones, approximately 80% seen once. Sequences were derived from peripheral blood, sampled from a patient treated with radiotherapy plus ipilimumab. The source of these receptors is a human donor with non-small cell lung cancer who had a partial response to radiotherapy plus ipilimumab. Both conserved end residues are part of each CDR3. A D gene is named only where the DNA matches it firmly. Clone size is given for some rows only: seen once, a few or many times, or a class if the clone is expanded.

d_call: TRBD1
clone_size: .
v_call: TRBV28
j_call: TRBJ1-2
cdr3_aa: CASSIRGQGLSGYTF
cdr3_nt: TGTGCCAGCAGTATCCGCGGACAGGGGCTTTCTGGCTACACCTTC

d_call: .
clone_size: .
v_call: TRBV7-9
j_call: TRBJ2-6
cdr3_aa: CASSLSDRPGANVLTF
cdr3_nt: TGTGCCAGCAGCCTGAGCGATAGACCTGGGGCCAACGTCCTGACTTTC

d_call: TRBD2
clone_size: .
v_call: TRBV10-3
j_call: TRBJ2-3
cdr3_aa: CAISDHSGRGSDTQYF
cdr3_nt: TGTGCCATCAGTGACCATAGCGGGAGGGGCTCAGATACGCAGTATTTT

d_call: .
clone_size: .
v_call: TRBV28
j_call: TRBJ1-2
cdr3_aa: CASSLKGGNYGYTF
cdr3_nt: TGTGCCAGCAGTTTAAAGGGGGGGAACTATGGCTACACCTTC

d_call: .
clone_size: .
v_call: TRBV7-3
j_call: TRBJ2-1
cdr3_aa: CASSSDRGEQFF
cdr3_nt: TGTGCCAGCAGCTCGGACCGGGGTGAGCAGTTCTTC

d_call: .
clone_size: .
v_call: TRBV7-9
j_call: TRBJ2-2
cdr3_aa: CASSFQMNTGELFF
cdr3_nt: TGTGCCAGCAGCTTCCAGATGAACACCGGGGAGCTGTTTTTT

d_call: TRBD1
clone_size: .
v_call: TRBV7-2
j_call: TRBJ1-1
cdr3_aa: CASSFARTGVTEAFF
cdr3_nt: TGTGCCAGCAGCTTCGCCCGGACAGGGGTCACTGAAGCTTTCTTT

d_call: .
clone_size: .
v_call: TRBV7-9
j_call: TRBJ2-3
cdr3_aa: CASEIMRGTDTQYF
cdr3_nt: TGTGCCAGCGAAATCATGCGGGGCACAGATACGCAGTATTTT

d_call: .
clone_size: .
v_call: TRBV19
j_call: TRBJ2-7
cdr3_aa: CASSIARPGWQPYEQYF
cdr3_nt: TGTGCCAGTAGTATAGCCAGACCGGGATGGCAACCCTACGAGCAGTACTTC

d_call: TRBD1
clone_size: .
v_call: TRBV6-5
j_call: TRBJ1-2
cdr3_aa: CASSTGGGYTF
cdr3_nt: TGTGCCAGCAGTACAGGGGGTGGCTACACCTTC

d_call: TRBD1
clone_size: .
v_call: TRBV10-3
j_call: TRBJ2-3
cdr3_aa: CAISIGTVSTDTQYF
cdr3_nt: TGTGCCATCAGTATTGGGACAGTAAGCACAGATACGCAGTATTTT

d_call: TRBD1
clone_size: few
v_call: TRBV6-6
j_call: TRBJ1-1
cdr3_aa: CASSYNLRDSFAEAFF
cdr3_nt: TGTGCCAGCAGTTATAATCTCCGGGACAGTTTCGCTGAAGCTTTCTTT

d_call: .
clone_size: .
v_call: TRBV18
j_call: TRBJ1-5
cdr3_aa: CASSNEPGSGQPQHF
cdr3_nt: TGTGCCAGCTCAAACGAACCAGGGTCGGGTCAGCCCCAGCATTTT

d_call: .
clone_size: .
v_call: TRBV5-1
j_call: TRBJ1-3
cdr3_aa: CASSSEFGLSSGNTIYF
cdr3_nt: TGCGCCAGCAGCTCAGAGTTCGGGTTGAGCTCTGGAAACACCATATATTTT

d_call: TRBD1
clone_size: .
v_call: TRBV10-3
j_call: TRBJ1-1
cdr3_aa: CAITQSRDSYNSEAFF
cdr3_nt: TGTGCCATCACCCAAAGCAGGGACAGCTATAATTCTGAAGCTTTCTTT

d_call: .
clone_size: .
v_call: TRBV10-3
j_call: TRBJ1-5
cdr3_aa: CAAGRLGNQPQHF
cdr3_nt: TGTGCCGCAGGTCGGTTGGGCAATCAGCCCCAGCATTTT

d_call: .
clone_size: .
v_call: TRBV7-9
j_call: TRBJ1-2
cdr3_aa: CASSLVPGLITYGYTF
cdr3_nt: TGTGCCAGCAGCTTAGTACCGGGACTGATTACCTATGGCTACACCTTC

d_call: .
clone_size: .
v_call: TRBV7-9
j_call: TRBJ1-1
cdr3_aa: CASSLVRSVNTEAFF
cdr3_nt: TGTGCCAGCAGCTTAGTGAGGTCTGTGAACACTGAAGCTTTCTTT

d_call: TRBD1
clone_size: once
v_call: TRBV7-2
j_call: TRBJ1-2
cdr3_aa: CASSLAHSGTGDGYTF
cdr3_nt: TGTGCCAGCAGTTTAGCCCATTCCGGGACAGGGGATGGCTACACCTTC

d_call: .
clone_size: .
v_call: TRBV6-5
j_call: TRBJ2-4
cdr3_aa: CASSDSRKNIQYF
cdr3_nt: TGTGCCAGCAGTGACAGCCGCAAAAACATTCAGTACTTC